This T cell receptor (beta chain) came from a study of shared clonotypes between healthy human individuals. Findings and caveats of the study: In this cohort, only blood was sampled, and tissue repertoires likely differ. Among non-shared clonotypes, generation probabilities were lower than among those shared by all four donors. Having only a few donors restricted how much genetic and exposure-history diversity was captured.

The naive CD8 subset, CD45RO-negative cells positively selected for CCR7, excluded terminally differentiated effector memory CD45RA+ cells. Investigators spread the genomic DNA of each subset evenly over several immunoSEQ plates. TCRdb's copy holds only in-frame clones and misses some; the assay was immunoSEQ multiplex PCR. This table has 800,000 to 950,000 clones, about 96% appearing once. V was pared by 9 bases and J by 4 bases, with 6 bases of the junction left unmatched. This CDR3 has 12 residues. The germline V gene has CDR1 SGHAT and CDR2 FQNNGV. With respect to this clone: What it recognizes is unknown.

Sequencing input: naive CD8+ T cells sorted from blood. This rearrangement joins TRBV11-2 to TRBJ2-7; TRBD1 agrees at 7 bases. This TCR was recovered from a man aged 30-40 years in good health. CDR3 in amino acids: CASSGTDYEQYF. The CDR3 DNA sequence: TGTGCCAGTTCCGGGACAGATTACGAGCAGTACTTC. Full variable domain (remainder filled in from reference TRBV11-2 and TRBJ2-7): EAGVAQSPRYKIIEKRQSVAFWCNPISGHATLYWYQQILGQGPKLLIQFQNNGVVDDSQLPKDRFSAERLKGVDSTLKIQPAKLEDSAVYLCASSGTDYEQYFGPGTRLTVT.